The T cell receptor (beta chain) under discussion was sequenced for a study of T cell changes during pregnancy in multiple sclerosis. Trimming removed 8 bases from V and 8 bases from J; junction bases left unmatched: 4. CDR3 length equals 13 residues. CDR1 and CDR2 from the germline V gene are MDHEN and SYDVKM. The method was immunoSEQ multiplex PCR; TCRdb's version includes in-frame clones alone and lacks a portion of them. Of approximately 90,000 clones in the sample, 90% to 95% were seen once. The receptor was isolated from a female donor with multiple sclerosis, enrolled in a pregnancy study. V gene TRBV28 combines with J gene TRBJ2-1; TRBD2 matches at 12 bases. Sequenced here: peripheral blood, sampled in the first trimester of pregnancy. The CDR3 DNA reads as TGTGCCAGCCGGACTAGCGGGACCGATGAGCAGTTCTTC. It translates to CASRTSGTDEQFF.